The 16 T cell receptor beta chains below come from one sample, sequenced in a study of identical twins. TCRdb passed the 5' RACE reads through MiXCR, listing each CDR3 protein once. The sample shows some 1,600,000 distinct CDR3 sequences, 25% to 35% of them seen only once. Sequencing input: cord blood. The receptors originated from a newborn girl in good health.

This clonotype was counted a few times. The rearrangement uses TRBV4-2 and TRBJ2-1; TRBD2 aligns across 10 bases. Germline assignment: CDR1 LGHNA and CDR2 YNFKEQ. V was pared by 0 bases and J by 8 bases, with 7 bases of the junction left unmatched. The CDR3 consists of 16 residues. Here the CDR3 DNA reads TGTGCCAGCAGCCAAGATAGGGTAGCGGGAGGCCATGAGCAGTTCTTC. This translates into CASSQDRVAGGHEQFF.

The chain is built from TRBV19 and TRBJ2-1; the D gene is possibly TRBD2 (7 bases). Germline values: CDR1 LNHDA, CDR2 SQIVND (reference sequence). V was trimmed by 7 bases and J by 15 bases, leaving 16 bases between them. The CDR3 has 11 amino acids. CDR3 nucleotides: TGTGCCAGTAAGGGGGGGGCTAGGGGGTTCTTC. It yields the protein CASKGGARGFF.

As regards this clonotype: This may be a read error: a much more frequent sequence differs by one nucleotide. The chain has TRBV2 and TRBJ2-3; weak D call: TRBD1 (5 bases). The V end lost 2 bases, the J end lost 1 base, and 7 bases lay between the germline ends. Germline V gene lookup returns CDR1 SNHLY and CDR2 FYNNEI. The CDR3 spans 14 residues. The DNA of the CDR3 is TGTGCCAGCAGTGAACTAGGGGGCACAGATACGCAGTATTTT. Its protein product is CASSELGGTDTQYF.

This clonotype occurred many times. The J gene is TRBJ2-7, the V gene TRBV29-1; D ambiguous. Germline CDR1 and CDR2: SQVTM and ANQGSEA. CDR3 length: 12 amino acids. The germline V and J ends were trimmed by 6 bases and 6 bases, with 15 bases remaining between them. The CDR3 reads CSVSYWMGEQYF. CDR3 nucleotide sequence: TGCAGCGTCTCCTACTGGATGGGCGAGCAGTACTTC.

This clonotype was observed a handful of times. This chain links TRBV9 with TRBJ2-1; 10 bases fit TRBD2. The CDR3 sequence is 20 residues long. CDR1 and CDR2 (germline): SGDLS, YYNGEE. With 0 bases clipped from V and 4 bases from J, the junction kept 16 bases outside the gene matches. CDR3 coding DNA: TGTGCCAGCAGCGTAGTAAAGGGGTTAGCGGGGGGTACCGCATACAATGAGCAGTTCTTC. Protein: CASSVVKGLAGGTAYNEQFF. Full variable domain (missing parts from reference TRBV9 and TRBJ2-1): DSGVTQTPKHLITATGQRVTLRCSPRSGDLSVYWYQQSLDQGLQFLIQYYNGEERAKGNILERFSAQQFPDLHSELNLSSLELGDSALYFCASSVVKGLAGGTAYNEQFFGPGTRLTVL.

A word on this clonotype: The junction does not match germline at one end; this may be a read error. The CDR3 coding sequence is TGTGCCAGCAGTCACTCGAGTCGCAGGAATTATAGCAATCAGCCCCAGCATTTT. It specifies CASSHSSRRNYSNQPQHF. The chain uses TRBV6-5 and TRBJ1-5, with D unresolved. This CDR3 comprises 18 residues. The germline gives CDR1 MNHEY, CDR2 SVGAGI.

This clonotype was found a few times. The chain links TRBV19 to TRBJ2-5; no definite D call. Germline lookup yields CDR1 LNHDA and CDR2 SQIVND (reference sequence). The CDR3 consists of 11 residues. V was trimmed by 3 bases and J by 4 bases, leaving 3 bases between them. The CDR3 DNA reads as TGTGCCAGTAGTATGTCAGAGACCCAGTACTTC. Encoded protein: CASSMSETQYF.

Only a few counts were recorded for this clonotype. The chain uses TRBV7-2 and TRBJ2-1; D is possibly TRBD1 (6 bases). CDR3 length: 13 residues. The germline V gene encodes CDR1 SGHTA and CDR2 FQGNSA. V shed 6 bases and J shed 6 bases, with 12 bases lying between them. CDR3 nucleotide sequence: TGTGCCAGCAGTTTCCGACAGGTCAATGAGCAGTTCTTC. It specifies CASSFRQVNEQFF.

The V gene is TRBV24-1, the J gene TRBJ2-1; TRBD2 agrees at 8 bases. The J segment lost 6 bases and the V segment lost 2 bases, leaving 8 bases of the junction unmatched. Germline CDR1 KGHDR, CDR2 SFDVKD. This CDR3 contains 16 residues. The CDR3, as DNA: TGTGCCACCAGTGATTCGGGGGGGACGACGCCCAATGAGCAGTTCTTC. Its protein product is CATSDSGGTTPNEQFF.

This clonotype was observed a handful of times. V usage is TRBV7-9 and J usage is TRBJ2-3; no reliable D call. In germline, CDR1 is SEHNR, CDR2 FQNEAQ (reference sequence). The V end lost 0 bases, the J end lost 0 bases, and 10 bases lay between the germline ends. There are 16 residues in the CDR3. The CDR3 coding sequence is TGTGCCAGCAGCTTAGCCTTAGGCCACAGCACAGATACGCAGTATTTT. Translation: CASSLALGHSTDTQYF.

Concerning this clonotype itself: Just one base apart from a much larger clone, this may be a read error. This chain uses TRBV29-1 with TRBJ1-2; 9 bases map to TRBD1. Germline values: CDR1 SQVTM, CDR2 ANQGSEA. The CDR3 has 13 amino acids. This CDR3 reads CSVYRQGGFGCTF. The CDR3 nucleotides are TGCAGCGTTTATCGACAGGGGGGTTTTGGCTGCACCTTC.

The rearrangement links TRBV19 to TRBJ2-5, with D perhaps matching TRBD1 (5 bases). CDR1 and CDR2 (germline): LNHDA, SQIVND (reference sequence). The ends were cut back, 6 bases at V and 3 bases at J, with 14 bases in the middle. The CDR3 extends over 14 amino acids. This CDR3 reads CASRPPGQKETQYF. The CDR3 DNA is TGTGCCAGTAGACCTCCCGGACAAAAAGAGACCCAGTACTTC.

The gene calls are TRBV5-1 and TRBJ1-1; TRBD1 might be the D (6 bases). Trimming cost V 3 bases and J 1 base, with 10 bases left between them. Germline CDR1 SGHRS, CDR2 YFSETQ. The CDR3 has 14 amino acids. The CDR3 sequence: CASSSQDRNTEAFF. In DNA, the CDR3 is TGCGCCAGCAGCTCCCAGGACAGGAACACTGAAGCTTTCTTT.

The chain links TRBV29-1 to TRBJ2-1; D may be TRBD1 or TRBD2 (5 bases each). Near its end, the DNA agrees better with TRBJ2-7, so the J call may be wrong. Germline CDR1 reads SQVTM; CDR2 reads ANQGSEA. The CDR3 covers 13 residues. The CDR3 here is CSVYGTWINEQYF. The CDR3 DNA reads as TGCAGCGTTTACGGGACCTGGATAAATGAGCAGTACTTC.

A few counts support this clonotype. V gene TRBV10-3 combines with J gene TRBJ1-6, with 7 bases that match TRBD1. This CDR3 contains 12 residues. Germline V gives CDR1 ENHRY, CDR2 SYGVKD. Losses at the gene ends were 4 bases for V and 9 bases for J; bases not matched to a gene: 0. CDR3 in DNA: TGTGCCATCAGTGGACAGGGTTCACCCCTCCACTTT. Protein: CAISGQGSPLHF.

There are a few counts of this clonotype. This sequence joins TRBV28 and TRBJ2-1, with D perhaps matching TRBD2 (6 bases). Germline lookup yields CDR1 MDHEN and CDR2 SYDVKM. V was clipped by 2 bases and J by 1 base, with 12 bases between them. The CDR3 has 16 residues. The CDR3 sequence is CASSLRVAASYNEQFF. CDR3 bases: TGTGCCAGCAGTTTACGGGTAGCGGCATCCTACAATGAGCAGTTCTTC.